The following is a TCR beta chain sequence with its context. This record comes from a study of blood T cell repertoires in COVID-19. Looking at the study overall: Samples came from the United States, Italy and Spain, spanning acute and convalescent COVID-19. In each case, the material was cDNA or gDNA derived from T cells, B-cell-depleted T cells, or PBMCs.

Germline V gene data show CDR1 as MGHRA and CDR2 as YSYEKL. This CDR3 has 16 residues. J gave up 1 base and V 0 bases, and 3 bases lay outside the gene matches. As originally analysed: Using reference gene primer amplification, nucleated cell counts were estimated. The protocol was immunoSEQ multiplex PCR, while the TCRdb copy is restricted to in-frame clones and leaves out a portion. Clone size and V and J calls were adopted from that table, with D and trimming inferred from the DNA. The sample shows 80,000 to 95,000 clones, about nine tenths of them seen only once. The sequence was collected from a man in his forties or fifties with active or convalescent COVID-19. Sequencing used peripheral blood. The chain is built from TRBV4-1 and TRBJ2-1; 7 positions match TRBD2. CDR3 coding DNA: TGCGCCAGCAGCCAAGATCTAGCGGAATCCTACAATGAGCAGTTCTTC. Translation: CASSQDLAESYNEQFF.